One sample yielded the 22 T cell receptor beta chains listed below, sequenced in a study of beta chain features in type 1 diabetes. Expressed TCRB transcripts were sequenced because the isolated RNA had all been reverse transcribed beforehand. TCRdb keeps only in-frame clones here, not all; method: immunoSEQ multiplex PCR. The sample has 200,000 to 300,000 clones; over 12% are singletons. Specimen: naive CD4+ T cells from blood. Every receptor here comes from a woman between 40 and 55 years old in good health.

This clone was observed a few times. The J gene is TRBJ2-3, the V gene TRBV5-6; 8 nucleotides line up with TRBD2. This CDR3 region has 15 residues. Germline assignment: CDR1 SGHDT and CDR2 YYEEEE. The J segment lost 6 bases and the V segment lost 2 bases, leaving 8 bases of the junction unmatched. The CDR3 DNA follows: TGTGCCAGCAGCTTCTTTTCCGCGGGAGGCGATACGCAGTATTTT. Its protein product is CASSFFSAGGDTQYF.

This clone was seen a few times. Compared with germline, one end of the junction differs, possibly owing to a read error. The genes are TRBV2 and TRBJ1-5, with D possibly being TRBD1 (5 bases). CDR3 size: 15 residues. The germline V gene encodes CDR1 SNHLY and CDR2 FYNNEI. The CDR3 DNA reads as TGTGCCAGCCATCTCGGGACTGCCCCGAATCGGCCCCAGCATTTT. It codes for CASHLGTAPNRPQHF.

The gene calls are TRBV18 and TRBJ2-2, with D perhaps TRBD1 (6 bases). The CDR3 totals 16 residues. The germline V gene has CDR1 KGHSH and CDR2 LQKENI. V lost 5 bases to trimming and J lost 4 bases, with 17 bases between them. This chain's CDR3 is CASSGFSGHLTGELFF. The CDR3 coding sequence is TGTGCCAGCTCAGGGTTTTCGGGACACCTCACCGGGGAGCTGTTTTTT.

The rearrangement links TRBV5-1 to TRBJ1-1; no firm D call. CDR3 length: 14 amino acids. Between the trimmed V and J ends, which lost 0 bases and 0 bases, there was a span of 6 bases. Germline V gene lookup returns CDR1 SGHRS and CDR2 YFSETQ. CDR3 sequence reads: CASSLGLMNTEAFF. As DNA, the CDR3 is TGCGCCAGCAGCTTGGGACTGATGAACACTGAAGCTTTCTTT.

The chain joins TRBV5-6 to TRBJ2-3, with D perhaps TRBD1 (6 bases). Germline V gene lookup returns CDR1 SGHDT and CDR2 YYEEEE. V shed 0 bases and J shed 2 bases, with 19 bases lying between them. The CDR3 loop spans 18 amino acids. As DNA, the CDR3 is TGTGCCAGCAGCTTGGCAGTTTGGGGACAAGAGGACACAGATACGCAGTATTTT. Translated: CASSLAVWGQEDTDTQYF.

This clone has a count of ten or more. The chain employs TRBV9 and TRBJ2-1; D remains unclear. Germline V gene data show CDR1 as SGDLS and CDR2 as YYNGEE. V shed 1 base and J shed 7 bases, with 9 bases lying between them. The CDR3 is 13 residues long. CDR3 coding DNA: TGTGCCAGCAGCGTAACGATGGAGAATGAGCAGTTCTTC. It translates to CASSVTMENEQFF.

V and J are TRBV18 and TRBJ2-7; 7 bases map to TRBD1. Germline CDR1 and CDR2: KGHSH and LQKENI. The CDR3 runs 18 residues. J lost 2 bases, V lost 3 bases, and 16 bases had no gene match. The CDR3 nucleotides read TGTGCCAGCTCACCTCCCTCCTATGACAGGGAAGGCCCCTACGAGCAGTACTTC. Protein: CASSPPSYDREGPYEQYF.

This sequence joins TRBV5-4 and TRBJ2-7; perhaps TRBD1 as D (5 bases). Germline lookup yields CDR1 SGHNT and CDR2 YYREEE (reference sequence). Trimming took off 3 bases at V and 2 bases at J, with 12 bases between the two ends. The CDR3 covers 14 residues. The CDR3 loop reads CASSSGLSAYEQYF. Written as DNA, the CDR3 is TGTGCCAGCAGCTCAGGGCTTTCAGCCTACGAGCAGTACTTC. Full variable domain (remainder filled in from reference TRBV5-4 and TRBJ2-7): ETGVTQSPTHLIKTRGQQVTLRCSSQSGHNTVSWYQQALGQGPQFIFQYYREEENGRGNFPPRFSGLQFPNYSSELNVNALELDDSALYLCASSSGLSAYEQYFGPGTRLTVT.

This clone was counted a few times. The rearrangement links TRBV14 to TRBJ2-1, with 10 bases identical to TRBD2. V lost 4 bases to trimming and J lost 6 bases; unmatched junction nucleotides: 9. This CDR3 region has 16 residues. The germline V gene encodes CDR1 SGHDN and CDR2 FVKESK. CDR3 residues: CASSPLLAGQRNEQFF. CDR3 DNA: TGTGCCAGCAGCCCTCTACTAGCGGGGCAACGCAATGAGCAGTTCTTC.

The V and J genes are TRBV7-9 and TRBJ2-3, with 7 bases matching TRBD1. V shed 5 bases and J 2 bases; nucleotides not matched to a gene: 1. CDR1 and CDR2 (germline): SEHNR, FQNEAQ (reference sequence). CDR3 length: 13 residues. As DNA, the CDR3 is TGTGCCAGCAGCGACAGGGCCACAGATACGCAGTATTTT. This codes for CASSDRATDTQYF.

The V and J genes are TRBV5-6 and TRBJ1-6; 8 bases agree with TRBD1. The trim removed 0 bases at V and 1 base at J, leaving 0 bases unmatched. The length of the CDR3 is 16 residues. Germline CDR1 SGHDT, CDR2 YYEEEE. The CDR3 coding sequence is TGTGCCAGCAGCTTGGACAGGGGGTCCTATAATTCACCCCTCCACTTT. This encodes CASSLDRGSYNSPLHF. Full variable domain (outside the CDR3, taken from reference TRBV5-6 and TRBJ1-6): DAGVTQSPTHLIKTRGQQVTLRCSPKSGHDTVSWYQQALGQGPQFIFQYYEEEERQRGNFPDRFSGHQFPNYSSELNVNALLLGDSALYLCASSLDRGSYNSPLHFGNGTRLTVT.

The chain carries TRBV7-9 and TRBJ1-2, with unresolved D. Germline values: CDR1 SEHNR, CDR2 FQNEAQ (reference sequence). The CDR3 is made up of 12 amino acids. V was trimmed by 5 bases and J by 0 bases, leaving 4 bases between them. CDR3 DNA sequence: TGTGCCAGCAGCCCCACTAACTATGGCTACACCTTC. Translation: CASSPTNYGYTF.

V gene TRBV6-5 combines with J gene TRBJ2-7; 12 bases are shared with TRBD2. The junction had 4 bases not matched to a gene; V was cut back by 3 bases and J by 4 bases. Per the germline V gene, CDR1 is MNHEY and CDR2 is SVGAGI. This CDR3 is built from 15 residues. CDR3 amino acids: CASSYMGLAGYEQYF. CDR3 sequence (DNA): TGTGCCAGCAGTTATATGGGACTAGCGGGTTACGAGCAGTACTTC.

The chain links TRBV14 to TRBJ1-6; 7 positions match TRBD1. The J segment lost 7 bases and the V segment lost 4 bases, leaving 1 base of the junction unmatched. Germline loops: CDR1 SGHDN, CDR2 FVKESK. The CDR3 spans 13 residues. In nucleotides, the CDR3 is TGTGCCAGCAGCCCAGGGGGAAATTCACCCCTCCACTTT. Residues: CASSPGGNSPLHF. The entire variable domain, with the rest obtained from reference TRBV14 and TRBJ1-6, is as follows: EAGVTQFPSHSVIEKGQTVTLRCDPISGHDNLYWYRRVMGKEIKFLLHFVKESKQDESGMPNNRFLAERTGGTYSTLKVQPAELEDSGVYFCASSPGGNSPLHFGNGTRLTVT.

This clone was counted a few times. The DNA for the CDR3 is TGTGCCAGCTCACCAGGTCTAGTACCAGCGGGGAACTACGAGCAGTACTTC. Residues: CASSPGLVPAGNYEQYF. This chain links TRBV18 with TRBJ2-7, with 7 bases lining up with TRBD2. With 2 bases clipped from V and 3 bases from J, the junction kept 13 bases outside the gene matches. This CDR3 is 17 amino acids long. Germline V gene lookup returns CDR1 KGHSH and CDR2 LQKENI.

This chain uses TRBV5-5 with TRBJ2-7; TRBD1 might be the D (5 bases). The germline V gene has CDR1 SGHKS and CDR2 YYEKEE (reference sequence). V was clipped by 4 bases and J by 1 base, with 21 bases between them. CDR3 length equals 17 residues. The CDR3 sequence: CASSRWFNRQSSYEQYF. CDR3 coding DNA: TGTGCCAGCAGCCGGTGGTTTAACAGGCAGTCGTCCTACGAGCAGTACTTC.

CDR3 DNA sequence: TGTGCCAGCAGTGTGGGCGCGGGCTATGGCTACACCTTC. Its protein product is CASSVGAGYGYTF. The chain employs TRBV2 and TRBJ1-2; no firm D call. The CDR3 is 13 amino acids. Trimming shortened V by 4 bases and J by 4 bases, and 10 bases separated the two germline ends. Germline loops: CDR1 SNHLY, CDR2 FYNNEI.

This clone was seen a handful of times. V and J are TRBV6-5 and TRBJ2-5; TRBD2 might be the D (5 bases). Germline-derived CDR1 and CDR2 are MNHEY and SVGAGI. The CDR3 has 12 amino acids. V shed 8 bases and J shed 4 bases, with 11 bases lying between them. CDR3 sequence reads: CASQGGRETQYF. The DNA for the CDR3 is TGTGCCAGCCAAGGCGGGCGAGAGACCCAGTACTTC.

This clone was recorded a few times. The V gene is TRBV7-9, the J gene TRBJ2-7; 8 bases match TRBD1. The junction had 7 bases not matched to a gene; V was cut back by 1 base and J by 5 bases. CDR1 is SEHNR, CDR2 FQNEAQ, per germline (reference sequence). This CDR3 comprises 15 residues. DNA of the CDR3: TGTGCCAGCAGCTTAGGGGGGGACAGGAATCACGAGCAGTACTTC. It translates to CASSLGGDRNHEQYF.

This rearrangement joins TRBV10-3 to TRBJ2-3, with 8 nucleotides matching TRBD2. Trimming removed 0 bases from V and 2 bases from J; junction bases left unmatched: 7. The germline V gene encodes CDR1 ENHRY and CDR2 SYGVKD. The CDR3 covers 17 residues. CDR3 loop: CAISESHSGGLTDTQYF. As DNA, the CDR3 is TGTGCCATCAGTGAGTCACACAGCGGGGGCCTCACAGATACGCAGTATTTT.

This chain links TRBV5-1 with TRBJ2-3; TRBD2 matches 7 bases. V lost 3 bases, J lost 2 bases, and 9 bases stayed unmatched. This CDR3 spans 16 amino acids. The V gene's germline CDR1 is SGHRS and CDR2 YFSETQ. The CDR3 region is CASSYRPAGITDTQYF. Here the CDR3 DNA reads TGCGCCAGCAGCTACCGGCCAGCGGGGATCACAGATACGCAGTATTTT.

V is TRBV18 and J is TRBJ2-2, with 9 positions matching TRBD1. The CDR3 totals 19 residues. Germline CDR1 is KGHSH and CDR2 is LQKENI. Trimming removed 2 bases from V and 1 base from J; junction bases left unmatched: 11. CDR3 sequence (DNA): TGTGCCAGCTCACCATACCGGGACAGGGACTCGTTGAACACCGGGGAGCTGTTTTTT. It specifies CASSPYRDRDSLNTGELFF.